This TCR beta chain comes out of a study of identical twins. The study's findings and limits: Models, which agreed with sharing between unrelated individuals, nonetheless underestimated the out-of-frame TCR alpha sharing seen in monozygotic twins.

This clonotype was detected ten times or more. Antigen specificity is unknown. Germline assignment: CDR1 SGHRS and CDR2 YFSETQ. The CDR3 covers 16 residues. The V and J ends lost 0 bases and 2 bases, in that order; junction bases with no gene match: 5. cDNA molecules carried unique molecular identifiers, and template switching added a universal primer site. MiXCR, run by TCRdb on the 5' RACE reads, gives a single entry per CDR3 protein. The data show hundreds of thousands of distinct CDR3 sequences, 5.5% to 6.5% seen once. Input material: naive T cells sorted from blood. The sequence was obtained from a man aged 18 to 29 in good health. The chain carries TRBV5-1 and TRBJ2-5, with TRBD1 identical over 9 bases. The CDR3 DNA is TGCGCCAGCAGCTTGGATGGGACAGGGAGACAAGAGACCCAGTACTTC. This gives the protein CASSLDGTGRQETQYF. The whole variable domain, remainder taken from reference TRBV5-1 and TRBJ2-5, is KAGVTQTPRYLIKTRGQQVTLSCSPISGHRSVSWYQQTPGQGLQFLFEYFSETQRNKGNFPGRFSGRQFSNSRSEMNVSTLELGDSALYLCASSLDGTGRQETQYFGPGTRLLVL.